A single sample gave rise to the 8 T cell receptor beta chains below, sequenced in a study of cytomegalovirus exposure and HLA in healthy donors (dated by TCRdb to the late 2010s). Libraries were constructed by the immunoSEQ multiplex PCR assay. For the multiplex PCR, a mixture combining 60 forward primers for TCR Vbeta segments and 13 reverse primers for TCR Jbeta segments was used. The clones in this table, taken by TCRdb from immuneACCESS, are in-frame only. Not every clone is retained; where verified, under half of the shortfall comes from an unresolved V gene, and the cause of the rest is unknown. The sample data list 95,000 to 100,000 clones, and roughly four fifths of these were observed just once. Under 11% of the sample goes to the ten largest clones. Sequencing used PBMCs. All receptors derive from a man in his fifties in good health and CMV-seronegative.

The chain is built from TRBV12-5 and TRBJ1-1; 8 nucleotides line up with TRBD1. CDR3 length: 14 residues. With V trimmed by 6 bases and J by 4 bases, 7 bases remained unmatched. Germline V gene data show CDR1 as LGHNT and CDR2 as FRNRAP. CDR3 bases: TGTGCTAGTGGCCGCTCGACAGGGGTCACTGAAGCTTTCTTT. Amino acid sequence: CASGRSTGVTEAFF.

The V gene is TRBV7-6, the J gene TRBJ2-7, with TRBD2 identical over 9 bases. CDR1 SGHVS and CDR2 FNYEAQ come from the germline V gene. V shed 5 bases, J shed 3 bases, and the junction held 8 bases outside the gene matches. This CDR3 has 15 amino acids. The CDR3 loop is CASSRTGLAGYEQYF. DNA for the CDR3: TGTGCCAGCAGCCGGACGGGACTAGCCGGCTACGAGCAGTACTTC.

The rearrangement joins TRBV23-1 to TRBJ1-5, with D maybe TRBD1 (5 bases). TRBV23-1 is annotated as an ORF whose role is uncertain. CDR3 size: 23 residues. The V gene lost 9 bases and the J gene lost 1 base, with 40 bases spanning the gap. As DNA, the CDR3 is TGCGCCAGGAAGGAGGGGACCCGTATACGTAGCAATCAGCCCGGAGCGAGCAATCAGCCCCAGCATTTT. Protein sequence: CARKEGTRIRSNQPGASNQPQHF.

The rearrangement links TRBV2 to TRBJ2-5; D not resolved. V was pared by 4 bases and J by 3 bases, with 6 bases between. CDR1 SNHLY and CDR2 FYNNEI come from the germline V gene. The CDR3 covers 12 residues. CDR3 sequence (DNA): TGTGCCAGCAGTGGCGCAAAAGAGACCCAGTACTTC. This gives the protein CASSGAKETQYF.

J is TRBJ1-2 and V is TRBV7-9, with TRBD1 as a possible D gene (5 bases). Germline V lookup: CDR1 SEHNR, CDR2 FQNEAQ (reference sequence). This CDR3 has 15 residues. The V end was cut by 0 bases, the J end by 4 bases, with 12 bases between. CDR3 DNA sequence: TGTGCCAGCAGCTTAGCGGGTTCAGGGTCCTATGGCTACACCTTC. This codes for CASSLAGSGSYGYTF.

V and J are TRBV6-1 and TRBJ2-3; D might be TRBD1 (6 bases). CDR3 size: 14 residues. V was clipped by 5 bases and J by 6 bases, with 15 bases between them. Germline V CDR1 and CDR2: MNHNS, SASEGT. The CDR3 region is CASSPLQGLDTQYF. The CDR3 nucleotides are TGTGCCAGCAGTCCATTACAGGGTCTGGATACGCAGTATTTT.

This clone was seen only once. The chain is built from TRBV18 and TRBJ1-1; 8 bases line up with TRBD1. J gave up 4 bases and V 4 bases, and 5 bases lay outside the gene matches. Germline CDR1 and CDR2: KGHSH and LQKENI. This CDR3 has 14 amino acids. CDR3 region: CASSLGQGSTEAFF. The CDR3 DNA follows: TGTGCCAGCTCACTCGGACAGGGAAGCACTGAAGCTTTCTTT. The full variable domain, its missing parts supplied by reference TRBV18 and TRBJ1-1, is NAGVMQNPRHLVRRRGQEARLRCSPMKGHSHVYWYRQLPEEGLKFMVYLQKENIIDESGMPKERFSAEFPKEGPSILRIQQVVRGDSAAYFCASSLGQGSTEAFFGQGTRLTVV.

The rearrangement joins TRBV5-6 to TRBJ1-4; 8 bases are shared with TRBD1. Trimming at V came to 0 bases and at J to 8 bases, leaving 9 bases not matched to a gene. Germline CDR1 and CDR2: SGHDT and YYEEEE. The CDR3 totals 16 residues. CDR3 sequence reads: CASSLGRRQGAEKLFF. The DNA for the CDR3 is TGTGCCAGCAGCTTGGGCCGCCGCCAGGGGGCAGAAAAACTGTTTTTT.